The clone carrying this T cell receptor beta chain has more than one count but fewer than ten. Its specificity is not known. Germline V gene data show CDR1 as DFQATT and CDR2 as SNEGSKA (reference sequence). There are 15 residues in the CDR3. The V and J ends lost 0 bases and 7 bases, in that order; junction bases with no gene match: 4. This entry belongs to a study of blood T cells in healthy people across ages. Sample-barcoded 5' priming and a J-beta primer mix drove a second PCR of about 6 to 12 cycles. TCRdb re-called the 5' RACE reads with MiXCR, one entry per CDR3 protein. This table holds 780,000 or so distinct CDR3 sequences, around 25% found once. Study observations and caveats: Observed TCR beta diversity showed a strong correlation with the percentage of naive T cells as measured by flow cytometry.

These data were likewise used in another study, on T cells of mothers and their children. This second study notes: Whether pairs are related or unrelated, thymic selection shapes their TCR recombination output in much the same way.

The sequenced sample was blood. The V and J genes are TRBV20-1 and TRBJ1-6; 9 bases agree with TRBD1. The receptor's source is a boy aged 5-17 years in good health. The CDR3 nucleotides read TGCAGTGCTAGAGACGGACAGGGGTTGAATTCACCCCTCCACTTT. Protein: CSARDGQGLNSPLHF.